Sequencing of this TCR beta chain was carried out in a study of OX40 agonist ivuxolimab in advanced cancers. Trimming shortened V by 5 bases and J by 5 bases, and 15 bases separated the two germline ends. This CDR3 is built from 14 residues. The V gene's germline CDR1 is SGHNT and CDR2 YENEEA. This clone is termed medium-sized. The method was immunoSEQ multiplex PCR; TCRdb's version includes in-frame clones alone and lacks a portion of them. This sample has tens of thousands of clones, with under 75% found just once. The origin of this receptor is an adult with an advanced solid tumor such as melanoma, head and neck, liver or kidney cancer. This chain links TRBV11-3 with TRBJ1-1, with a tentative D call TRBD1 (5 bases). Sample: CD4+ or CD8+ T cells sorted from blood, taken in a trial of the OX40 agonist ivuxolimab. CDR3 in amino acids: CASSPRDGKTEAFF. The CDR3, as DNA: TGTGCCAGCAGCCCCCGGGACGGAAAGACTGAAGCTTTCTTT.